These T cell receptor beta chains were read from a single sample in a study of shared clonotypes between healthy human individuals. Using immunoSEQ multiplex PCR, the repertoire was profiled, and TCRdb retains in-frame clones only, with some absent. The sample contains over 950,000 clones, approximately 80% of which appear only once. Input material: memory CD4+ T cells from PBMCs. These receptors were collected from a man younger than 30 in good health. Some clones in this sample may be carry-over from other donors' samples. CDR3s include the opening cysteine and the closing phenylalanine or tryptophan. The order of the fields is V gene, D gene, clone size, J gene, CDR3 DNA, CDR3 protein. The D gene is left open where the match is weak. A row's size may be missing; if present it is once, few, many or a size class.

v_gene: TRBV11-2
d_gene: .
abundance: .
j_gene: TRBJ2-7
CDR3nt: TGTGCCAGCGGCCGAGGGGGGGTCCAATCCGAGCAGTACTTC
CDR3aa: CASGRGGVQSEQYF

v_gene: TRBV19
d_gene: .
abundance: once
j_gene: TRBJ1-2
CDR3nt: TGTGCCAGTAGTAGATCCCAGGGTTCACGATTCTATGGCTACACCTTC
CDR3aa: CASSRSQGSRFYGYTF

v_gene: TRBV27
d_gene: TRBD1
abundance: few
j_gene: TRBJ2-7
CDR3nt: TGTGCCAGCAGTTCCCCAGGACAGGTGGAAAGGGGCGAGCAGTACTTC
CDR3aa: CASSSPGQVERGEQYF

v_gene: TRBV7-6
d_gene: .
abundance: few
j_gene: TRBJ1-1
CDR3nt: TGTGCCAGCAGCTTTCAGGGGAACACTGAAGCTTTCTTT
CDR3aa: CASSFQGNTEAFF

v_gene: TRBV11-2
d_gene: .
abundance: .
j_gene: TRBJ1-2
CDR3nt: TGTGCCAGCAGCTTAGAGATGTCAGGGTCCGGCTACACCTTC
CDR3aa: CASSLEMSGSGYTF

v_gene: TRBV18
d_gene: TRBD2
abundance: .
j_gene: TRBJ2-1
CDR3nt: TGTGCCAGCTCACCTTCGGGAGGGGTGGCCAATGAGCAGTTCTTC
CDR3aa: CASSPSGGVANEQFF

v_gene: TRBV27
d_gene: TRBD2
abundance: .
j_gene: TRBJ2-7
CDR3nt: TGTGCCAGCAGTTTTCGGGGACTACGAGGCTACGAGCAGTACTTC
CDR3aa: CASSFRGLRGYEQYF

v_gene: TRBV18
d_gene: .
abundance: .
j_gene: TRBJ2-6
CDR3nt: TGTGCCAGCTCACCAATGACAGTGAGCTCTGGGGCCAACGTCCTGACTTTC
CDR3aa: CASSPMTVSSGANVLTF

v_gene: TRBV4-1
d_gene: TRBD2
abundance: .
j_gene: TRBJ2-7
CDR3nt: TGCGCCAGCAGCCAGGCCAACGGACTAGCGGGGATCTACGAGCAGTACTTC
CDR3aa: CASSQANGLAGIYEQYF

v_gene: TRBV6-5
d_gene: .
abundance: .
j_gene: TRBJ1-1
CDR3nt: TGTGCCAGCAGTTACTCAACCGGCGTCAATGAGGCTTTCTTT
CDR3aa: CASSYSTGVNEAFF

v_gene: TRBV28
d_gene: TRBD1
abundance: few
j_gene: TRBJ1-2
CDR3nt: TGTGCCAGCAGGCAGGGGGGGTATGGCTACACCTTC
CDR3aa: CASRQGGYGYTF

v_gene: TRBV30
d_gene: .
abundance: many
j_gene: TRBJ1-2
CDR3nt: TGTGCCTGGAGTCGACCGACCTATGGCTACACCTTC
CDR3aa: CAWSRPTYGYTF

v_gene: TRBV30
d_gene: .
abundance: few
j_gene: TRBJ1-3
CDR3nt: TGTGCTCTTGGAGGCGGCAGCTTCTCTGGAAACACCATATATTTT
CDR3aa: CALGGGSFSGNTIYF

v_gene: TRBV11-2
d_gene: TRBD2
abundance: .
j_gene: TRBJ2-3
CDR3nt: TGTGCCAGCAGCTTCCCTAGCGGGAGGGATACGCAGTATTTT
CDR3aa: CASSFPSGRDTQYF

v_gene: TRBV5-1
d_gene: .
abundance: many
j_gene: TRBJ1-1
CDR3nt: TGCGCCAGCAGCTTTTGGGCGACAGAGAACACTGAAGCTTTCTTT
CDR3aa: CASSFWATENTEAFF

v_gene: TRBV29-1
d_gene: .
abundance: .
j_gene: TRBJ2-3
CDR3nt: TGCAGCGTTACTGGGGGCTTAGCGACAGATACGCAGTATTTT
CDR3aa: CSVTGGLATDTQYF

v_gene: TRBV19
d_gene: TRBD1
abundance: .
j_gene: TRBJ1-5
CDR3nt: TGTGCCAGTACCAAGACAGGGAACAATCAGCCCCAGCATTTT
CDR3aa: CASTKTGNNQPQHF

v_gene: TRBV4-3
d_gene: .
abundance: .
j_gene: TRBJ1-2
CDR3nt: TGCGCCAGCAGCCAAGGAATAGCGGATGGCTACACCTTC
CDR3aa: CASSQGIADGYTF

v_gene: TRBV7-9
d_gene: TRBD1
abundance: few
j_gene: TRBJ2-4
CDR3nt: TGTGCCAGCAGCCACTGGGGACAGCGACTAGCCAAAAACATTCAGTACTTC
CDR3aa: CASSHWGQRLAKNIQYF

v_gene: TRBV29-1
d_gene: TRBD2
abundance: .
j_gene: TRBJ2-3
CDR3nt: TGCAGCGTTGTATTAGCGGGAAGCAGTACAGATACGCAGTATTTT
CDR3aa: CSVVLAGSSTDTQYF

v_gene: TRBV28
d_gene: TRBD2
abundance: .
j_gene: TRBJ2-5
CDR3nt: TGTGCCAGCAGTTTATTAGCGGGAGGGCCGGTAGAGACCCAGTACTTC
CDR3aa: CASSLLAGGPVETQYF

v_gene: TRBV2
d_gene: TRBD1
abundance: .
j_gene: TRBJ1-3
CDR3nt: TGTGCCAGCAGTGCGGACAGGGGGAGAAACACCATATATTTT
CDR3aa: CASSADRGRNTIYF

v_gene: TRBV10-3
d_gene: TRBD2
abundance: .
j_gene: TRBJ2-5
CDR3nt: TGTGCCATCAGTGAGGGGGAGGGGCGCCGGGAGACCCAGTACTTC
CDR3aa: CAISEGEGRRETQYF

v_gene: TRBV9
d_gene: TRBD2
abundance: .
j_gene: TRBJ2-5
CDR3nt: TGTGCCAGCAGCCTGGGACTAGCGGGAGGGCCAGGCCCAGAGACCCAGTACTTC
CDR3aa: CASSLGLAGGPGPETQYF

v_gene: TRBV5-5
d_gene: .
abundance: .
j_gene: TRBJ1-5
CDR3nt: TGTGCCAGCAGCTTGCAGCATAGCAATCAGCCCCAGCATTTT
CDR3aa: CASSLQHSNQPQHF

v_gene: TRBV6-6
d_gene: TRBD2
abundance: .
j_gene: TRBJ2-2
CDR3nt: TGTGCCAGCAGCCCCCTAGCGGGGAACACCGGGGAGCTGTTTTTT
CDR3aa: CASSPLAGNTGELFF

v_gene: TRBV15
d_gene: .
abundance: once
j_gene: TRBJ1-1
CDR3nt: TGTGCCACCAGCAGAGTTATTTACAGAAACGAAGCTTTCTTT
CDR3aa: CATSRVIYRNEAFF

v_gene: TRBV18
d_gene: TRBD1
abundance: .
j_gene: TRBJ1-3
CDR3nt: TGTGCCAGCTCACGGTTGTTCGGACAGGGGTTCTCTGGAAACACCATATATTTT
CDR3aa: CASSRLFGQGFSGNTIYF

v_gene: TRBV5-6
d_gene: .
abundance: .
j_gene: TRBJ2-1
CDR3nt: TGTGCCAGCAGCTTGCGTCCAGGGAGTTGGTCCTACAATGAGCAGTTCTTC
CDR3aa: CASSLRPGSWSYNEQFF

v_gene: TRBV7-2
d_gene: .
abundance: once
j_gene: TRBJ2-7
CDR3nt: TGTGCCAGCAGCCTGAGTCGGATGACCTACGAGCAGTACTTC
CDR3aa: CASSLSRMTYEQYF

v_gene: TRBV6-6
d_gene: .
abundance: .
j_gene: TRBJ1-2
CDR3nt: TGTGCCAGCAGTCTGAGGGGAGGGGACTATGGCTACACCTTC
CDR3aa: CASSLRGGDYGYTF

v_gene: TRBV7-8
d_gene: .
abundance: .
j_gene: TRBJ2-2
CDR3nt: TGTGCCAGCAGCTTAGCCTGGGAGCTGTTTTTT
CDR3aa: CASSLAWELFF

v_gene: TRBV18
d_gene: TRBD2
abundance: few
j_gene: TRBJ2-2
CDR3nt: TGTGCCAGCTCACCGGCTAGCGGCAACACCGGGGAGCTGTTTTTT
CDR3aa: CASSPASGNTGELFF

v_gene: TRBV15
d_gene: TRBD1
abundance: .
j_gene: TRBJ1-2
CDR3nt: TGTGCCACCAGCAGCCCGACAGGGGGAAAACGGGTCTATGGCTACACCTTC
CDR3aa: CATSSPTGGKRVYGYTF

v_gene: TRBV7-2
d_gene: .
abundance: .
j_gene: TRBJ1-2
CDR3nt: TGTGCCAGCAGCTTATCTTACACGACTACTAACTATGGCTACACCTTC
CDR3aa: CASSLSYTTTNYGYTF

v_gene: TRBV6-6
d_gene: TRBD1
abundance: .
j_gene: TRBJ1-4
CDR3nt: TGTGCCAGCAGTTCCCCCGGGACAGGGGATGAAAAACTGTTTTTT
CDR3aa: CASSSPGTGDEKLFF

v_gene: TRBV9
d_gene: TRBD2
abundance: .
j_gene: TRBJ2-3
CDR3nt: TGTGCCAGCAGCGTTTTTTCGGGAGGCGACACAGATACGCAGTATTTT
CDR3aa: CASSVFSGGDTDTQYF

v_gene: TRBV27
d_gene: TRBD1
abundance: .
j_gene: TRBJ2-5
CDR3nt: TGTGCCAGCAGTTTAAGACAGGGACAAGAGACCCAGTACTTC
CDR3aa: CASSLRQGQETQYF

v_gene: TRBV2
d_gene: TRBD2
abundance: .
j_gene: TRBJ2-6
CDR3nt: TGTGCCAGCAGGGAGACTAGCGGGAGCTACGGGGCCAACGTCCTGACTTTC
CDR3aa: CASRETSGSYGANVLTF

v_gene: TRBV27
d_gene: .
abundance: .
j_gene: TRBJ2-1
CDR3nt: TGTGCCAGCAGCGCCCAGGGGGCGGGAGAAGTCAATGAGCAGTTCTTC
CDR3aa: CASSAQGAGEVNEQFF

v_gene: TRBV10-3
d_gene: .
abundance: .
j_gene: TRBJ1-1
CDR3nt: TGTGCCATCAGTGATACGAGGGGACCGGGGACTGAAGCTTTCTTT
CDR3aa: CAISDTRGPGTEAFF

v_gene: TRBV2
d_gene: .
abundance: .
j_gene: TRBJ1-3
CDR3nt: TGTGCCAGCAGTGAAGCGAAGGGCCCTGGAAACACCATATATTTT
CDR3aa: CASSEAKGPGNTIYF

v_gene: TRBV11-2
d_gene: TRBD2
abundance: .
j_gene: TRBJ2-4
CDR3nt: TGTGCCAGCAGCTTAGGGCTAGCGGGAGGGAAAAACATTCAGTACTTC
CDR3aa: CASSLGLAGGKNIQYF

v_gene: TRBV5-1
d_gene: .
abundance: .
j_gene: TRBJ2-7
CDR3nt: TGCGCCAGCAGCTTACAGACGAGGACGGTGGACGAGCAGTACTTC
CDR3aa: CASSLQTRTVDEQYF

v_gene: TRBV7-2
d_gene: TRBD2
abundance: .
j_gene: TRBJ2-1
CDR3nt: TGTGCCAGCAGTTCCTTCCCCACTAGCGGGAGACACAATGAGCAGTTCTTC
CDR3aa: CASSSFPTSGRHNEQFF

v_gene: TRBV4-1
d_gene: .
abundance: .
j_gene: TRBJ1-6
CDR3nt: TGCGCCAGCAGCCAAGGGAGGGCCAGCGGTAATTCACCCCTCCACTTT
CDR3aa: CASSQGRASGNSPLHF

v_gene: TRBV7-2
d_gene: TRBD1
abundance: few
j_gene: TRBJ1-1
CDR3nt: TGTGCCAGCAGCCCCGGGACAGGGGGATCCGAAGCTTTCTTT
CDR3aa: CASSPGTGGSEAFF

v_gene: TRBV18
d_gene: .
abundance: .
j_gene: TRBJ2-1
CDR3nt: TGTGCCAGCTCACCGAAGGATGAGCAGTTCTTC
CDR3aa: CASSPKDEQFF

v_gene: TRBV18
d_gene: .
abundance: .
j_gene: TRBJ1-3
CDR3nt: TGTGCCAGCTCACCGTCTAAGGGCTCTGGAAACACCATATATTTT
CDR3aa: CASSPSKGSGNTIYF

v_gene: TRBV7-9
d_gene: TRBD1
abundance: .
j_gene: TRBJ1-2
CDR3nt: TGTGCCAGCAGCTTATCAGGGGGGATCGGCTATGGCTACACCTTC
CDR3aa: CASSLSGGIGYGYTF

v_gene: TRBV27
d_gene: TRBD2
abundance: many
j_gene: TRBJ2-1
CDR3nt: TGTGCCAGCAGTAGGATCTCGGGGGGGGTAAACAATGAGCAGTTCTTC
CDR3aa: CASSRISGGVNNEQFF

v_gene: TRBV6-5
d_gene: .
abundance: .
j_gene: TRBJ1-4
CDR3nt: TGTGCCAGCGGTGTGAGGCGTGAAAAACTGTTTTTT
CDR3aa: CASGVRREKLFF

v_gene: TRBV27
d_gene: .
abundance: .
j_gene: TRBJ2-3
CDR3nt: TGTGCCAGCACTTCCTTTGGACGAGGAGATACGCAGTATTTT
CDR3aa: CASTSFGRGDTQYF

v_gene: TRBV7-6
d_gene: .
abundance: .
j_gene: TRBJ1-2
CDR3nt: TGTGCCAGCAGCCCCAGGGATAGGGCAGGCTACACCTTC
CDR3aa: CASSPRDRAGYTF

v_gene: TRBV5-4
d_gene: .
abundance: .
j_gene: TRBJ2-2
CDR3nt: TGTGCCAGCAGCTATGCTGGCGCGAACACCGGGGAGCTGTTTTTT
CDR3aa: CASSYAGANTGELFF